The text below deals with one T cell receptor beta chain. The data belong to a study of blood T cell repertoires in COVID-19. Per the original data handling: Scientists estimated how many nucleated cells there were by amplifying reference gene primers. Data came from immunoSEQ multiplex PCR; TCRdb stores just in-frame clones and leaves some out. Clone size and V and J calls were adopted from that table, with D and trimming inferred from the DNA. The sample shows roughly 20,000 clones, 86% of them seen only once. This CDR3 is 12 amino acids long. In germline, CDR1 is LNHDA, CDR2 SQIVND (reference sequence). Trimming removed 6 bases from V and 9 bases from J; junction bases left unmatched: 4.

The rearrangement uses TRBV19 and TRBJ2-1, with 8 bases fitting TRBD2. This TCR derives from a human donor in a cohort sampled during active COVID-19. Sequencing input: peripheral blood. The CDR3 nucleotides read TGTGCCAGTAGCAGGACTAGCTTTGAGCAGTTCTTC. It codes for CASSRTSFEQFF.